Included here is one T cell receptor beta chain sequence, with context. The data derive from a study of shared clonotypes between healthy human individuals. On the study more broadly: Donors had three CD4 naive, three CD4 memory, two CD8 naive and one CD8 memory plate apiece.

CD45RO-negative, CCR7-selected cells formed the naive CD8 fraction, which excluded terminally differentiated effector memory CD45RA+ cells. The CDR3 is 14 residues long. V lost 3 bases and J 5 bases, leaving 14 bases between the germline ends. The germline V gene encodes CDR1 KGHSH and CDR2 LQKENI. Assay execution took place at the deep level. The table came from immunoSEQ multiplex PCR; TCRdb's copy has only in-frame clones and leaves some out. Found here are about 2.1 million clones, roughly 95% of them singletons; the top ten hold roughly 1.7%. The gene calls are TRBV18 and TRBJ2-7; D is unclear. Sequenced sample: naive CD8+ T cells from PBMCs. The origin of this receptor is a man aged 18 to 35 in good health. Some clones in this sample may be carry-over from other donors' samples. CDR3 sequence reads: CASSPVVGINEQYF. The DNA of the CDR3 is TGTGCCAGCTCACCTGTCGTAGGGATCAACGAGCAGTACTTC.